These 18 T cell receptor beta chains originate from one sample sequenced in a study of regulatory T cells in long-lasting Graves disease. Assembly of TCR beta libraries relied on iRepertoire HTBI primers together with Arm-PCR of CDR3 regions. TCRdb passed the multiplex PCR reads through MiXCR, listing each CDR3 protein once. The sample shows about 430,000 distinct CDR3 sequences, 15% of them seen only once. The time point denotes: newly diagnosed GD, antithyroid drugs for less than 3 months. Extracted PBMC RNA gave rise to the TCR library. This sample also belongs to another study, concerning T cells in Graves' hyperthyroidism and ophthalmopathy.

The input for sequencing was peripheral blood mononuclear cells (PBMCs), taken at new diagnosis, from a patient treated with antithyroid drugs. All receptors come from a woman aged 40 to 49 with Graves disease.

This clonotype was counted between two and nine times. The CDR3 loop is CASSRPTGIEQYF. CDR3 coding DNA: TGTGCCAGCTCACGGCCGACAGGGATTGAGCAGTACTTC. The chain joins TRBV18 to TRBJ2-7; 7 nucleotides line up with TRBD1. The length of the CDR3 is 13 residues. The germline gives CDR1 KGHSH, CDR2 LQKENI. V gave up 4 bases and J gave up 7 bases; unmatched junction bases: 7. Using reference TRBV18 and TRBJ2-7 for the parts outside the CDR3, the full variable domain is NAGVMQNPRHLVRRRGQEARLRCSPMKGHSHVYWYRQLPEEGLKFMVYLQKENIIDESGMPKERFSAEFPKEGPSILRIQQVVRGDSAAYFCASSRPTGIEQYFGPGTRLTVT.

There are many counts of this clonotype. This rearrangement joins TRBV2 to TRBJ2-7; no definite D call. The CDR3 runs 13 residues. The germline CDR1 and CDR2 sequences are SNHLY and FYNNEI. V gave up 2 bases and J gave up 3 bases, with 8 bases separating them. The CDR3: CASSERAHYEQYF. The CDR3 DNA is TGTGCCAGCAGTGAACGGGCCCACTACGAGCAGTACTTC.

This clonotype was recorded many times. The chain has TRBV28 and TRBJ2-1, with TRBD2 matching over 13 bases. CDR3 length equals 18 residues. Germline assignment: CDR1 MDHEN and CDR2 SYDVKM. Germline trimming cut 5 bases from V and 4 bases from J; bases unmatched to any gene: 11. The CDR3 here is CASSPGLAGVGLYNEQFF. For the CDR3, the DNA is TGTGCCAGCAGTCCAGGACTAGCGGGAGTCGGGCTATACAATGAGCAGTTCTTC.

This clonotype has a count of ten or more. The chain links TRBV18 to TRBJ2-3, with 9 nucleotides matching TRBD1. The CDR3 loop spans 15 amino acids. J lost 3 bases, V lost 3 bases, and 4 bases had no gene match. Per germline, CDR1 KGHSH and CDR2 LQKENI. The chain's CDR3 is CASSPRTGATDTQYF. The CDR3 DNA is TGTGCCAGCTCACCTAGGACAGGGGCGACAGATACGCAGTATTTT.

This clonotype was observed a few times. The rearrangement links TRBV12-3 or TRBV12-4 to TRBJ2-2; 9 nucleotides align to TRBD1. The CDR3 runs to 15 residues. V lost 3 bases, J lost 4 bases, and 3 bases stayed unmatched. The CDR3 reads CASSFRDRVTGELFF. CDR3 coding DNA: TGTGCCAGCAGTTTCAGGGACAGGGTCACCGGGGAGCTGTTTTTT.

This clonotype was picked up many times. The rearrangement links TRBV2 to TRBJ2-7, with D unclear. The germline V gene has CDR1 SNHLY and CDR2 FYNNEI. CDR3 length: 12 residues. The V gene lost 7 bases and the J gene lost 3 bases, with 10 bases spanning the gap. The CDR3 loop is CASTWSDYEQYF. The CDR3 coding sequence is TGTGCCAGCACGTGGTCCGACTACGAGCAGTACTTC.

This clonotype was seen repeatedly, ten times or more. The chain has TRBV5-5 and TRBJ2-5; D might be TRBD2 (6 bases). CDR3 length equals 13 residues. Between the trimmed V and J ends, which lost 3 bases and 1 base, there was a span of 7 bases. Germline V gives CDR1 SGHKS, CDR2 YYEKEE (reference sequence). The CDR3 region is CASSWGLQETQYF. The CDR3 DNA reads as TGTGCCAGCAGCTGGGGACTCCAAGAGACCCAGTACTTC.

Only a few counts were recorded for this clonotype. This chain connects TRBV2 to TRBJ1-5; D unclear. Germline V CDR1 and CDR2: SNHLY, FYNNEI. V shed 7 bases and J shed 3 bases, with 10 bases lying between them. This CDR3 spans 13 amino acids. CDR3 amino acids: CASTRDYNQPQHF. CDR3 nucleotide sequence: TGTGCCAGCACAAGGGATTACAATCAGCCCCAGCATTTT.

V gene TRBV6-8 combines with J gene TRBJ1-5; 7 nucleotides agree with TRBD1. Trimming at V came to 5 bases and at J to 3 bases, leaving 7 bases not matched to a gene. The CDR3 contains 15 residues. Germline CDR1 is MNHGY and CDR2 is SAAAGT. CDR3 protein: CASSRQGGNNQPQHF. CDR3 DNA sequence: TGTGCCAGCAGTCGACAGGGAGGCAACAATCAGCCCCAGCATTTT.

This clonotype was counted at least ten times. The rearrangement joins TRBV2 to TRBJ2-1; D is possibly TRBD2 (6 bases). CDR1 and CDR2 (germline): SNHLY, FYNNEI. V was trimmed by 4 bases and J by 7 bases, leaving 17 bases between them. The CDR3 runs 15 residues. The CDR3 region is CASSAASGGTNEQFF. The CDR3 DNA reads as TGTGCCAGCAGTGCGGCCAGCGGCGGGACGAATGAGCAGTTCTTC.

This clonotype was counted at least ten times. This sequence joins TRBV18 and TRBJ1-2, with D hard to call. CDR3 length: 14 residues. Trimming took off 1 base at V and 7 bases at J, with 13 bases between the two ends. From germline, CDR1 is KGHSH and CDR2 LQKENI. The CDR3 loop is CASSPRSGSTGYTF. In DNA, the CDR3 is TGTGCCAGCTCACCACGTTCCGGGAGCACTGGCTACACCTTC.

Notes on this clonotype: A much larger clone is a single base away; this may be a read error. The chain is built from TRBV15 and TRBJ2-7, with D unclear. The CDR3 contains 14 residues. CDR1 LNHNV and CDR2 YYDKDF come from the germline V gene (reference sequence). CDR3 bases: TGTGTCACCAGCCCTGACCTTCGGGTCTACGAGCAGTACTTC. It yields the protein CVTSPDLRVYEQYF.

This clonotype was recorded at least ten times. The DNA of the CDR3 is TGTGCCAGCAGTAAAACAGGGAGTCTCACTGAAGCTTTCTTT. It specifies CASSKTGSLTEAFF. The V and J genes are TRBV27 and TRBJ1-1; weak D call: TRBD1 (6 bases). Trimming removed 5 bases at V and 4 bases at J, with 14 bases between. CDR1 MNHEY and CDR2 SMNVEV come from the germline V gene (reference sequence). This CDR3 region has 14 residues.

The sample holds a few counts of this clonotype. The genes are TRBV12-5 and TRBJ1-3, with D perhaps TRBD1 (5 bases). The V gene's germline CDR1 is LGHNT and CDR2 FRNRAP. Trimming took 6 bases from V and 0 from J, leaving 15 bases between them. CDR3 length: 16 residues. CDR3 DNA sequence: TGTGCTAGTGGAGCCGGGACTTCAAGCTCTGGAAACACCATATATTTT. Amino acid sequence: CASGAGTSSSGNTIYF.

This clonotype was seen a few times. V and J are TRBV7-2 and TRBJ2-2; a possible D gene is TRBD2 (6 bases). The CDR3 contains 14 residues. Germline CDR1 reads SGHTA; CDR2 reads FQGNSA. V lost 2 bases to trimming and J lost 5 bases, with 9 bases between them. The CDR3 region is CASSLRGRTGELFF. Written as DNA, the CDR3 is TGTGCCAGCAGCTTAAGAGGGAGGACCGGGGAGCTGTTTTTT.

There are a few counts of this clonotype. This chain joins TRBV5-1 and TRBJ2-1, with D unresolved. V lost 0 bases to trimming and J lost 6 bases, with 4 bases between them. Germline values: CDR1 SGHRS, CDR2 YFSETQ. This CDR3 region has 12 residues. The CDR3 here is CASSLVFNEQFF. In DNA, the CDR3 is TGCGCCAGCAGCTTGGTTTTCAATGAGCAGTTCTTC.

This clonotype was counted ten times or more. The gene calls are TRBV14 and TRBJ1-1; 9 bases agree with TRBD1. V dropped 5 bases and J dropped 1; count of bases not matched to a gene: 5. From germline, CDR1 is SGHDN and CDR2 FVKESK. CDR3 length: 15 residues. Written as DNA, the CDR3 is TGTGCCAGCAGCAACGGGACAGGGTGGAACACTGAAGCTTTCTTT. Encoded protein: CASSNGTGWNTEAFF.

This clonotype was detected a few times. The gene calls are TRBV29-1 and TRBJ2-7, with D possibly matching TRBD2 (6 bases). CDR1 and CDR2 from the germline V gene are SQVTM and ANQGSEA. CDR3 length: 13 amino acids. V was pared by 5 bases and J by 1 base, with 12 bases between. Here the CDR3 reads CSVHRDSSYEQYF. DNA of the CDR3: TGCAGCGTTCACCGGGACTCTTCCTACGAGCAGTACTTC.